This TCR beta chain was found in a study of CD8+ T cells in alopecia areata. Study overall: A regimen of oral tofacitinib, 5 to 10 mg twice daily, was given to treated patients. Study results and limitations: More clonal than normal scalp was lesional scalp, particularly alopecia totalis/universalis.

RNA extraction was followed by reverse transcription into cDNA, which acted as the sequencing template. Assay used: immunoSEQ multiplex PCR; TCRdb lists only in-frame clones, some missing. The data show 100,000 to 150,000 clones, with 58% seen just once and roughly 4.8% held by the top ten. Lesional scalp punch biopsies and peripheral blood were collected from alopecia areata patients. Points on this clone: Its antigen is not identified.

This CDR3 has 18 residues. CDR1 KGHSH and CDR2 LQKENI come from the germline V gene. The ends lost 4 bases at V and 0 bases at J; junction bases unmatched: 11. The sample consisted of CD4+ T cells sorted from blood, taken at week 0. The receptor's source is a human donor with alopecia areata. V and J are TRBV18 and TRBJ2-2, with 7 bases lining up with TRBD1. This CDR3 reads CASSLMRRGHANTGELFF. DNA of the CDR3: TGTGCCAGCTCACTAATGCGAAGGGGGCACGCGAACACCGGGGAGCTGTTTTTT.